The 31 T cell receptor beta chains in this list originate from one sample, sequenced in a study of blood T cell repertoires in COVID-19. TCRdb's copy holds only in-frame clones and misses some; the assay was immunoSEQ multiplex PCR. The sample includes fewer than 350,000 clones, roughly 87% of them seen just once. Sequenced input: peripheral blood. Receptors were obtained from a man aged 25 to 40 with COVID-19, enrolled during active disease.

J is TRBJ2-1 and V is TRBV5-1, with 9 bases lining up with TRBD2. CDR3 length: 14 amino acids. V was clipped by 7 bases and J by 6 bases; unmatched bases: 8. Per the germline V gene, CDR1 is SGHRS and CDR2 is YFSETQ. The CDR3 nucleotides are TGCGCCAGCTGTTTGGGTAGCGGGAGCAATGAGCAGTTCTTC. Protein: CASCLGSGSNEQFF.

The chain has TRBV18 and TRBJ2-7; D possibly corresponds to TRBD2 (7 bases). The CDR3 consists of 15 residues. Germline CDR1 reads KGHSH; CDR2 reads LQKENI. V lost 1 base and J lost 0, with 10 bases in between. The CDR3 loop is CASSPRGGPSYEQYF. The CDR3 bases are TGTGCCAGCTCACCACGGGGGGGGCCCTCCTACGAGCAGTACTTC.

This rearrangement joins TRBV20-1 to TRBJ2-3; D gene ambiguous. Looked up from germline, CDR1 is DFQATT and CDR2 is SNEGSKA (reference sequence). This CDR3 has 9 amino acids. V lost 6 bases to trimming and J lost 6 bases, with 4 bases between them. The CDR3 spells CSARDTQYF. CDR3 nucleotide sequence: TGCAGTGCGCGGGATACGCAGTATTTT.

The chain uses TRBV5-4 and TRBJ2-1; TRBD2 might be the D (6 bases). Trimming took off 4 bases at V and 14 bases at J, with 16 bases between the two ends. The CDR3 sequence is 12 residues long. From germline, CDR1 is SGHNT and CDR2 YYREEE (reference sequence). The CDR3 spells CASSPGLGREFF. The CDR3 DNA reads TGTGCCAGCAGCCCGGGACTCGGGCGGGAGTTCTTC.

This chain connects TRBV28 to TRBJ2-3; TRBD2 matches at 7 bases. CDR3 length equals 24 residues. The junction had 32 bases not matched to a gene; V was cut back by 5 bases and J by 0 bases. Germline assignment: CDR1 MDHEN and CDR2 SYDVKM. The CDR3 region is CASSPRGFGRTTAYPSFSTDTQYF. CDR3 in DNA: TGTGCCAGCAGTCCCCGAGGGTTCGGGAGGACTACCGCGTACCCTTCCTTTAGCACAGATACGCAGTATTTT.

The chain is built from TRBV15 and TRBJ1-2, with D maybe TRBD1 (5 bases). Germline loops: CDR1 LNHNV, CDR2 YYDKDF (reference sequence). The CDR3 runs to 14 residues. The ends were cut back, 0 bases at V and 6 bases at J, with 11 bases in the middle. The CDR3 DNA is TGTGCCACCAGCAGAGATACACAGGCCGATGGCTACACCTTC. Translation gives CATSRDTQADGYTF. The entire variable domain, with the rest obtained from reference TRBV15 and TRBJ1-2, is as follows: DAMVIQNPRYQVTQFGKPVTLSCSQTLNHNVMYWYQQKSSQAPKLLFHYYDKDFNNEADTPDNFQSRRPNTSFCFLDIRSPGLGDTAMYLCATSRDTQADGYTFGSGTRLTVV.

The CDR3 protein is CASSLDPPGGGSYNEQFF. The CDR3, as DNA: TGTGCCAGCAGCTTAGACCCCCCTGGGGGAGGTTCCTACAATGAGCAGTTCTTC. V is TRBV7-3 and J is TRBJ2-1; D is possibly TRBD2 (6 bases). The CDR3 contains 18 residues. The V gene's germline CDR1 is SGHTA and CDR2 FQGTGA. Trimming left V 2 bases short and J 1 base short, with 18 bases between.

The chain has TRBV7-2 and TRBJ1-1; D ambiguous. The CDR3 runs 13 residues. V shed 1 base and J shed 7 bases, with 10 bases lying between them. Germline V lookup: CDR1 SGHTA, CDR2 FQGNSA. In DNA, the CDR3 is TGTGCCAGCAGCTTAGGAGGGATTGATGAAGCTTTCTTT. Its translation is CASSLGGIDEAFF.

The rearrangement links TRBV27 to TRBJ1-1; D perhaps matches TRBD1 (6 bases). CDR3 length: 14 residues. V lost 2 bases and J 4 bases, leaving 11 bases between the germline ends. CDR1 and CDR2 (germline): MNHEY, SMNVEV (reference sequence). CDR3 DNA: TGTGCCAGCAGTTTAACCACAGGGAGCACTGAAGCTTTCTTT. Translated, it gives CASSLTTGSTEAFF.

The V and J genes are TRBV24-1 and TRBJ1-3, with TRBD1 as a possible D gene (5 bases). The ends were cut back, 7 bases at V and 3 bases at J, with 15 bases in the middle. Germline V lookup: CDR1 KGHDR, CDR2 SFDVKD. The CDR3 is 15 residues long. CDR3 sequence (DNA): TGTGCCACCAGCTCCGGGACTGATCATGGAAACACCATATATTTT. Its protein is CATSSGTDHGNTIYF.

The chain uses TRBV27 and TRBJ2-1, with 12 bases matching TRBD2. Germline V gives CDR1 MNHEY, CDR2 SMNVEV (reference sequence). This CDR3 has 16 residues. The trim removed 5 bases at V and 7 bases at J, leaving 9 bases unmatched. The CDR3 here is CASSPLAGGIWNEQFF. CDR3 in DNA: TGTGCCAGCAGTCCCCTAGCGGGAGGGATTTGGAATGAGCAGTTCTTC.

The CDR3 here is CASSARWGDRGLSGANVLTF. CDR3 nucleotides: TGTGCCAGCAGTGCCCGATGGGGGGACAGGGGCCTTTCTGGGGCCAACGTCCTGACTTTC. The chain combines TRBV2 with TRBJ2-6; TRBD1 matches at 10 bases. Germline V lookup: CDR1 SNHLY, CDR2 FYNNEI. J was trimmed by 1 base and V by 4 bases; bases with no gene match: 13. The CDR3 loop spans 20 amino acids.

V usage is TRBV6-4 and J usage is TRBJ2-3, with D maybe TRBD1 (5 bases). This CDR3 is built from 14 residues. V was cut by 2 bases and J by 1 base, with 7 bases left in between. Germline V lookup: CDR1 MRHNA, CDR2 SNTAGT. The CDR3 region has the DNA TGTGCCAGCAGTGACAGGGGCGGCACAGATACGCAGTATTTT. The encoded protein is CASSDRGGTDTQYF.

The chain recombines TRBV19 with TRBJ1-5; D is undetermined. The CDR3 covers 17 residues. Germline V CDR1 and CDR2: LNHDA, SQIVND (reference sequence). Trimming stripped 3 bases from V and 0 bases from J, with 15 bases between. CDR3 DNA: TGTGCCAGTAGTATCCTTCGCGGAGCTTATAGCAATCAGCCCCAGCATTTT. Translated, it gives CASSILRGAYSNQPQHF.

This rearrangement joins TRBV6-6 to TRBJ2-7; D call uncertain. In germline, CDR1 is MNHNY, CDR2 SVGAGI (reference sequence). Deletions cut 1 base from V and 5 bases from J, with 12 bases between. The CDR3 loop spans 14 amino acids. The CDR3 DNA is TGTGCCAGCAGTTACTATCGCCAGAGGAACGAGCAGTACTTC. Amino acid sequence: CASSYYRQRNEQYF.

This chain uses TRBV5-1 with TRBJ2-7, with a tentative D call TRBD1 (6 bases). The germline V gene has CDR1 SGHRS and CDR2 YFSETQ. The V and J ends lost 0 bases and 4 bases respectively, with 14 bases between them. This CDR3 is built from 15 residues. CDR3 bases: TGCGCCAGCAGCTTGGCACAGGGTATTCTTTACGAGCAGTACTTC. Residues: CASSLAQGILYEQYF.

V usage is TRBV27 and J usage is TRBJ1-5; 8 bases map to TRBD1. Looked up from germline, CDR1 is MNHEY and CDR2 is SMNVEV (reference sequence). CDR3 length equals 16 residues. The V segment lost 1 base and the J segment 3 bases; nucleotides outside the gene matches: 5. The CDR3, as DNA: TGTGCCAGCAGTTTATTGACAGGGGACCCCAATCAGCCCCAGCATTTT. Translated: CASSLLTGDPNQPQHF.

In its sample, this clone was seen once. The chain employs TRBV6-5 and TRBJ1-3; 7 bases agree with TRBD1. The CDR3 runs to 15 residues. Germline-derived CDR1 and CDR2 are MNHEY and SVGAGI. V shed 5 bases, J shed 4 bases, and the junction held 8 bases outside the gene matches. The CDR3 DNA reads as TGTGCCAGCAGTCCCCTACAGGGGTCAGGAAACACCATATATTTT. Protein: CASSPLQGSGNTIYF.

V is TRBV2 and J is TRBJ2-7, with 10 bases that match TRBD2. V was pared by 6 bases and J by 5 bases, with 7 bases of the junction left unmatched. Germline V lookup: CDR1 SNHLY, CDR2 FYNNEI. This CDR3 has 14 residues. The CDR3 DNA follows: TGTGCCAGCAGAGGAAGCGGGGGGGCTAACGAGCAGTACTTC. This codes for CASRGSGGANEQYF.

This chain uses TRBV18 with TRBJ1-2, with D tentatively TRBD1 (6 bases). Germline V CDR1 and CDR2: KGHSH, LQKENI. There are 15 residues in the CDR3. V gave up 3 bases and J gave up 2 bases, with 13 bases separating them. The CDR3 DNA follows: TGTGCCAGCTCACCGGATACAGGGCCCAACTATGGCTACACCTTC. Its translation: CASSPDTGPNYGYTF. Using reference TRBV18 and TRBJ1-2 for the parts outside the CDR3, the full variable domain is NAGVMQNPRHLVRRRGQEARLRCSPMKGHSHVYWYRQLPEEGLKFMVYLQKENIIDESGMPKERFSAEFPKEGPSILRIQQVVRGDSAAYFCASSPDTGPNYGYTFGSGTRLTVV.

The chain carries TRBV5-6 and TRBJ1-3; 8 positions match TRBD1. Germline CDR1 is SGHDT and CDR2 is YYEEEE. The CDR3 length is 15 residues. V gave up 4 bases and J gave up 3 bases; unmatched junction bases: 6. The CDR3 sequence: CASSGLDRVGNTIYF. CDR3 coding DNA: TGTGCCAGCAGCGGGCTGGACAGGGTTGGAAACACCATATATTTT. The whole variable domain, filled in from reference TRBV5-6 and TRBJ1-3, reads DAGVTQSPTHLIKTRGQQVTLRCSPKSGHDTVSWYQQALGQGPQFIFQYYEEEERQRGNFPDRFSGHQFPNYSSELNVNALLLGDSALYLCASSGLDRVGNTIYFGEGSWLTVV.

V and J are TRBV7-9 and TRBJ2-7, with TRBD2 matching 14 bases. The CDR3 is 18 amino acids. Germline V gene data show CDR1 as SEHNR and CDR2 as FQNEAQ (reference sequence). J lost 2 bases, V lost 2 bases, and 8 bases had no gene match. The CDR3 region is CASSLFRGLAGETYEQYF. The CDR3 DNA follows: TGTGCCAGCAGCTTATTTCGGGGACTAGCGGGGGAGACCTACGAGCAGTACTTC. Combining the CDR3 with reference TRBV7-9 and TRBJ2-7 gives the whole variable domain DTGVSQNPRHKITKRGQNVTFRCDPISEHNRLYWYRQTLGQGPEFLTYFQNEAQLEKSRLLSDRFSAERPKGSFSTLEIQRTEQGDSAMYLCASSLFRGLAGETYEQYFGPGTRLTVT.

This sequence joins TRBV5-6 and TRBJ1-1, with no clear D. The germline CDR1 and CDR2 sequences are SGHDT and YYEEEE. The CDR3 totals 16 residues. Trimming left V 0 bases short and J 0 bases short, with 12 bases between. The CDR3 spells CASSLVVEELNTEAFF. The CDR3 DNA reads TGTGCCAGCAGCTTGGTAGTTGAGGAGCTGAACACTGAAGCTTTCTTT.

The chain recombines TRBV28 with TRBJ1-5, with D perhaps matching TRBD1 (6 bases). Germline loops: CDR1 MDHEN, CDR2 SYDVKM. The CDR3 length is 15 residues. Deletions cut 2 bases from V and 3 bases from J, with 11 bases between. CDR3 coding DNA: TGTGCCAGCAGTTTAATTACAGGGTACAATCAGCCCCAGCATTTT. Translating gives CASSLITGYNQPQHF.

This rearrangement joins TRBV7-2 to TRBJ1-1, with a tentative D call TRBD1 (5 bases). The ends were cut back, 2 bases at V and 1 base at J, with 11 bases in the middle. The CDR3 runs 15 residues. CDR1 SGHTA and CDR2 FQGNSA come from the germline V gene. DNA of the CDR3: TGTGCCAGCAGCTTAATTAGGGGCGCGAACACTGAAGCTTTCTTT. Amino acids: CASSLIRGANTEAFF.

The genes are TRBV4-3 and TRBJ1-2; D is unresolved. The CDR3 consists of 15 residues. Germline values: CDR1 LGHNA, CDR2 YSLEER. The V end lost 0 bases, the J end lost 4 bases, and 12 bases lay between the germline ends. The CDR3 DNA follows: TGCGCCAGCAGCCAAGATAGGGAGACACTCTATGGCTACACCTTC. It is translated as CASSQDRETLYGYTF.

J is TRBJ1-1 and V is TRBV4-3, with 7 bases matching TRBD1. Germline trimming cut 5 bases from V and 0 bases from J; bases unmatched to any gene: 3. From germline, CDR1 is LGHNA and CDR2 YSLEER. The CDR3 runs 14 residues. The CDR3 loop reads CASSEGQVNTEAFF. The CDR3 region has the DNA TGCGCCAGCAGCGAAGGACAGGTGAACACTGAAGCTTTCTTT.

A few counts support this clone. This rearrangement joins TRBV6-5 to TRBJ1-4; TRBD1 might be the D (5 bases). The germline V gene has CDR1 MNHEY and CDR2 SVGAGI. V lost 7 bases and J lost 0, with 9 bases in between. This CDR3 comprises 14 residues. The CDR3 spells CASNRQTTNEKLFF. Here the CDR3 DNA reads TGTGCCAGCAATCGACAGACAACTAATGAAAAACTGTTTTTT.

The chain carries TRBV13 and TRBJ2-5, with 8 positions matching TRBD2. Germline CDR1 is PRHDT and CDR2 is FYEKMQ (reference sequence). The CDR3 extends over 16 amino acids. V lost 4 bases and J lost 1; bases outside the gene matches: 8. The CDR3 sequence: CASSSMAGGRQETQYF. In DNA form, the CDR3 reads TGTGCCAGCAGCTCCATGGCGGGAGGACGCCAAGAGACCCAGTACTTC.

The chain links TRBV7-2 to TRBJ2-1, with 8 bases fitting TRBD1. The CDR3 loop spans 11 amino acids. J gave up 15 bases and V 4 bases, and 5 bases lay outside the gene matches. Looked up from germline, CDR1 is SGHTA and CDR2 is FQGNSA. The CDR3 is CASSSGQDRFF. The CDR3 region has the DNA TGTGCCAGCAGCTCGGGACAGGATCGGTTCTTC.

The rearrangement joins TRBV6-6 to TRBJ2-2; D may be TRBD1 (6 bases). The V and J ends lost 6 bases and 4 bases respectively, with 15 bases between them. CDR1 is MNHNY and CDR2 is SVGAGI in the germline V gene (reference sequence). CDR3 size: 15 residues. The CDR3 DNA reads as TGTGCCAGCAGCAAGGACAGTCGCACCACCGGGGAGCTGTTTTTT. Amino acid sequence: CASSKDSRTTGELFF.